This entry lists 12 T cell receptor beta chains sequenced from one sample in a study of blood T cell repertoires in COVID-19. The protocol was immunoSEQ multiplex PCR, while the TCRdb copy is restricted to in-frame clones and leaves out a portion. This table has about 160,000 clones, about 85% appearing once. The sample was peripheral blood. The receptors were sampled from a man older than 75 with COVID-19, enrolled during active disease.

The V call is TRBV11-3, the J call TRBJ2-3; 7 nucleotides line up with TRBD1. CDR1 is SGHNT, CDR2 YENEEA, per germline. The junction had 4 bases not matched to a gene; V was cut back by 5 bases and J by 2 bases. This CDR3 comprises 14 residues. CDR3 sequence (DNA): TGTGCCAGCAGCCACGGGACAGCCACAGATACGCAGTATTTT. This encodes CASSHGTATDTQYF.

V usage is TRBV19 and J usage is TRBJ1-4; 7 nucleotides match TRBD1. The CDR3 contains 17 residues. With V trimmed by 5 bases and J by 2 bases, 11 bases remained unmatched. Germline V lookup: CDR1 LNHDA, CDR2 SQIVND (reference sequence). CDR3 protein: CASSVPGRGTTNEKLFF. CDR3 nucleotides: TGTGCCAGTAGTGTTCCGGGCAGGGGGACCACTAATGAAAAACTGTTTTTT. The variable domain in full, with the rest retrieved from reference TRBV19 and TRBJ1-4, is DGGITQSPKYLFRKEGQNVTLSCEQNLNHDAMYWYRQDPGQGLRLIYYSQIVNDFQKGDIAEGYSVSREKKESFPLTVTSAQKNPTAFYLCASSVPGRGTTNEKLFFGSGTQLSVL.

This rearrangement joins TRBV4-2 to TRBJ1-5; no reliable D call. The CDR3 has 15 amino acids. V lost 4 bases and J lost 9, with 19 bases in between. Germline V gene lookup returns CDR1 LGHNA and CDR2 YNFKEQ. The CDR3 sequence is CASSPSADRSMPQHF. For the CDR3, the DNA is TGTGCCAGCAGCCCCTCAGCGGACCGTTCCATGCCCCAGCATTTT.

This chain connects TRBV20-1 to TRBJ2-1; the D is unclear. CDR3 size: 10 residues. Germline V gives CDR1 DFQATT, CDR2 SNEGSKA (reference sequence). Trimming cost V 7 bases and J 8 bases, with 9 bases left between them. This CDR3 is CSVAGDEQFF. The DNA of the CDR3 is TGCAGTGTAGCCGGTGATGAGCAGTTCTTC.

The genes are TRBV4-2 and TRBJ1-2, with D perhaps TRBD1 (6 bases). The CDR3 has 16 residues. V was pared by 0 bases and J by 0 bases, with 11 bases between. Germline V CDR1 and CDR2: LGHNA, YNFKEQ. CDR3 residues: CASSQDSRTANYGYTF. For the CDR3, the DNA is TGTGCCAGCAGCCAAGATTCGAGGACAGCTAACTATGGCTACACCTTC.

The chain is built from TRBV5-1 and TRBJ1-3; maybe TRBD1 (6 bases). The germline V and J ends were trimmed by 5 bases and 4 bases, with 16 bases remaining between them. CDR1 SGHRS and CDR2 YFSETQ come from the germline V gene. The CDR3 length is 15 residues. The CDR3 DNA reads TGCGCCAGCAGACTCGATGGGGGGGCCGGAAACACCATATATTTT. It encodes CASRLDGGAGNTIYF.

The chain has TRBV10-3 and TRBJ1-1; D perhaps matches TRBD1 (5 bases). CDR1 and CDR2 from the germline V gene are ENHRY and SYGVKD. The CDR3 spans 15 residues. Trimming left V 3 bases short and J 5 bases short, with 16 bases between. The CDR3 sequence is CAISEGEEVGTEAFF. CDR3 coding DNA: TGTGCCATCAGTGAAGGGGAGGAGGTCGGGACTGAAGCTTTCTTT.

The rearrangement links TRBV5-1 to TRBJ2-5; no definite D call. CDR1 is SGHRS and CDR2 is YFSETQ in the germline V gene. Trimming removed 4 bases from V and 4 bases from J, with 14 bases in between. This CDR3 has 14 amino acids. The CDR3 DNA is TGCGCCAGCAGCACCCAAGGCCCAGGAGAGACCCAGTACTTC. This codes for CASSTQGPGETQYF.

This clone was counted a few times. The CDR3 reads CASSQVPGQGHRHYGYTF. Here the CDR3 DNA reads TGCGCCAGCAGCCAAGTGCCGGGACAGGGACACAGACATTATGGCTACACCTTC. The genes are TRBV4-3 and TRBJ1-2, with 9 positions matching TRBD1. CDR3 length: 18 amino acids. Germline CDR1 is LGHNA and CDR2 is YSLEER. V dropped 1 base and J dropped 5; count of bases not matched to a gene: 14.

V and J are TRBV9 and TRBJ2-7; tentative D call: TRBD1 (5 bases). V was shortened by 2 bases and J by 1 base, with 7 bases between the two germline ends. The germline CDR1 and CDR2 sequences are SGDLS and YYNGEE. The CDR3 is made up of 13 amino acids. The chain's CDR3 is CASSVQGSYEQYF. The CDR3, as DNA: TGTGCCAGCAGCGTCCAGGGTTCCTACGAGCAGTACTTC.

This clone occurred once. The V call is TRBV18, the J call TRBJ2-7; 7 positions agree with TRBD1. The germline CDR1 and CDR2 sequences are KGHSH and LQKENI. V lost 4 bases to trimming and J lost 0 bases; unmatched junction nucleotides: 3. CDR3 length equals 14 residues. CDR3 amino acids: CASSRGTDSYEQYF. The CDR3 DNA reads as TGTGCCAGCTCACGGGGGACAGACTCCTACGAGCAGTACTTC.

This chain connects TRBV24-1 to TRBJ2-5; no definite D call. The V and J ends lost 5 bases and 5 bases respectively, with 5 bases between them. In germline, CDR1 is KGHDR, CDR2 SFDVKD. CDR3 size: 11 residues. The CDR3 sequence is CATSGGETQYF. The CDR3 DNA sequence: TGTGCCACCAGTGGAGGTGAGACCCAGTACTTC.